The next 30 T cell receptor beta chains were all read from a single sample in a study of blood T cell repertoires in COVID-19. TCRdb keeps only in-frame clones here, not all; method: immunoSEQ multiplex PCR. The sample has 250,000 or so clones; about 80% are singletons. Sequencing used peripheral blood. The receptors come from a woman aged 80 or over with acute or convalescent COVID-19.

The chain carries TRBV7-7 and TRBJ2-1; TRBD2 aligns across 9 bases. This CDR3 comprises 16 residues. The germline CDR1 and CDR2 sequences are SSHAT and FNYEAQ (reference sequence). Losses at the gene ends were 4 bases for V and 2 bases for J; bases not matched to a gene: 6. In DNA, the CDR3 is TGTGCCAGCAGCTCCAGACTAGCGGATACCTACAATGAGCAGTTCTTC. Encoded protein: CASSSRLADTYNEQFF.

This chain connects TRBV7-2 to TRBJ2-5; D perhaps matches TRBD2 (5 bases). This CDR3 is built from 15 residues. Per the germline V gene, CDR1 is SGHTA and CDR2 is FQGNSA. The V and J ends lost 1 base and 5 bases respectively, with 14 bases between them. The CDR3 coding sequence is TGTGCCAGCAGCTTAGTCGGGAAACGAGGGGAGACCCAGTACTTC. Protein product: CASSLVGKRGETQYF.

CDR3 in amino acids: CASSVTGKGTEAFF. The CDR3 DNA sequence: TGTGCCAGCAGCGTAACAGGGAAGGGCACTGAAGCTTTCTTT. V usage is TRBV9 and J usage is TRBJ1-1, with D tentatively TRBD1 (6 bases). V gave up 1 base and J gave up 4 bases, with 11 bases separating them. CDR3 length: 14 amino acids. From germline, CDR1 is SGDLS and CDR2 YYNGEE.

In its sample, this clone was seen a few times. The V call is TRBV27, the J call TRBJ2-2; 9 bases are shared with TRBD2. The trim removed 8 bases at V and 3 bases at J, leaving 4 bases unmatched. The germline V gene encodes CDR1 MNHEY and CDR2 SMNVEV (reference sequence). This CDR3 comprises 14 residues. This CDR3 reads CASGREGDTGELFF. CDR3 bases: TGTGCCAGCGGGCGGGAGGGAGACACCGGGGAGCTGTTTTTT.

This sequence joins TRBV6-5 and TRBJ1-4; 7 bases fit TRBD1. The trim removed 7 bases at V and 4 bases at J, leaving 6 bases unmatched. The CDR3 covers 14 residues. Germline V gene data show CDR1 as MNHEY and CDR2 as SVGAGI. CDR3 protein: CASTPGTVNEKLFF. DNA of the CDR3: TGTGCCAGCACCCCCGGGACAGTTAATGAAAAACTGTTTTTT.

This chain uses TRBV12-3 or TRBV12-4 with TRBJ1-3, with D hard to call. CDR3 length: 13 amino acids. V lost 6 bases, J lost 2 bases, and 8 bases lay in between. In DNA form, the CDR3 reads TGTGCCAGCAGCCAAACAGCTGGAAACACCATATATTTT. This gives the protein CASSQTAGNTIYF.

The V call is TRBV2, the J call TRBJ1-1; TRBD1 might be the D (6 bases). The germline V gene has CDR1 SNHLY and CDR2 FYNNEI. Trimming removed 5 bases from V and 1 base from J, with 11 bases in between. This CDR3 is built from 14 residues. CDR3 DNA sequence: TGTGCCAGCAGTATCCGACAGGAGAACACTGAAGCTTTCTTT. Translation: CASSIRQENTEAFF. The whole variable domain, filled in from reference TRBV2 and TRBJ1-1, reads EPEVTQTPSHQVTQMGQEVILRCVPISNHLYFYWYRQILGQKVEFLVSFYNNEISEKSEIFDDQFSVERPDGSNFTLKIRSTKLEDSAMYFCASSIRQENTEAFFGQGTRLTVV.

The table lists this clone with a few counts. The chain employs TRBV2 and TRBJ2-7; possibly TRBD2 for D (6 bases). There are 14 residues in the CDR3. V gave up 4 bases and J gave up 5 bases, with 15 bases separating them. Germline-derived CDR1 and CDR2 are SNHLY and FYNNEI. In DNA, the CDR3 is TGTGCCAGCAGTGCTGGGAGGACGGTCGACGAGCAGTACTTC. Translating it yields CASSAGRTVDEQYF.

The chain carries TRBV28 and TRBJ1-1, with 7 bases aligning to TRBD1. Trimming cost V 6 bases and J 4 bases; bases outside gene matches: 8. This CDR3 contains 14 residues. Germline V gene sequence: CDR1 MDHEN, CDR2 SYDVKM. The CDR3, as DNA: TGTGCCAGCAGGCGACAGGGAGGCGGCACTGAAGCTTTCTTT. Amino acids: CASRRQGGGTEAFF.

CDR3 loop: CASSSGLTQETQYF. Here the CDR3 DNA reads TGTGCCAGCAGCTCGGGACTAACGCAAGAGACCCAGTACTTC. V usage is TRBV5-4 and J usage is TRBJ2-5; 7 bases map to TRBD2. This CDR3 is 14 amino acids long. Germline trimming cut 3 bases from V and 2 bases from J; bases unmatched to any gene: 4. Germline assignment: CDR1 SGHNT and CDR2 YYREEE (reference sequence).

The chain couples TRBV5-1 to TRBJ2-7; 8 nucleotides align to TRBD2. CDR3 length: 14 residues. Germline assignment: CDR1 SGHRS and CDR2 YFSETQ. The V gene end was trimmed by 2 bases and the J gene end by 7 bases; junction bases not matched to a gene: 8. The CDR3 sequence: CASSLTSGGGEQYF. DNA for the CDR3: TGCGCCAGCAGCTTAACTAGCGGAGGGGGAGAGCAGTACTTC. The full variable domain, rest sourced from reference TRBV5-1 and TRBJ2-7, is KAGVTQTPRYLIKTRGQQVTLSCSPISGHRSVSWYQQTPGQGLQFLFEYFSETQRNKGNFPGRFSGRQFSNSRSEMNVSTLELGDSALYLCASSLTSGGGEQYFGPGTRLTVT.

This chain uses TRBV7-9 with TRBJ1-1; TRBD1 might be the D (5 bases). V lost 4 bases and J lost 5, with 11 bases in between. This CDR3 spans 13 amino acids. CDR1 is SEHNR, CDR2 FQNEAQ, per germline (reference sequence). CDR3 loop: CASSWTSGTEAFF. The CDR3 nucleotides read TGTGCCAGCAGCTGGACAAGTGGGACTGAAGCTTTCTTT.

This chain joins TRBV2 and TRBJ1-4, with 8 bases identical to TRBD1. With 5 bases clipped from V and 3 bases from J, the junction kept 5 bases outside the gene matches. This CDR3 comprises 15 residues. Germline CDR1 and CDR2: SNHLY and FYNNEI. The CDR3 loop is CASSLQGASNEKLFF. The CDR3 DNA is TGTGCCAGCAGTCTTCAGGGGGCCTCTAATGAAAAACTGTTTTTT.

The rearrangement links TRBV3-1 (or the pseudogene TRBV3-2) to TRBJ2-5; 13 positions match TRBD2. Germline CDR1 is LGHDT and CDR2 is YNNKEL (reference sequence). CDR3 length: 16 residues. The ends lost 4 bases at V and 7 bases at J; junction bases unmatched: 9. The DNA for the CDR3 is TGTGCCAGCAGCCGGTTGACTAGCGGGGGGTTGGGGACCCAGTACTTC. Protein: CASSRLTSGGLGTQYF.

V and J are TRBV5-4 and TRBJ1-2, with 7 bases that match TRBD1. The CDR3 extends over 14 amino acids. After removal of 4 bases from V and 2 bases from J, the junction contained 5 bases not matched to a gene. Germline V lookup: CDR1 SGHNT, CDR2 YYREEE (reference sequence). CDR3 residues: CASSPGQRNYGYTF. CDR3 coding DNA: TGTGCCAGCAGCCCGGGACAGAGAAACTATGGCTACACCTTC. The whole variable domain, filled in from reference TRBV5-4 and TRBJ1-2, reads ETGVTQSPTHLIKTRGQQVTLRCSSQSGHNTVSWYQQALGQGPQFIFQYYREEENGRGNFPPRFSGLQFPNYSSELNVNALELDDSALYLCASSPGQRNYGYTFGSGTRLTVV.

This clone has a count of ten or more. This rearrangement joins TRBV2 to TRBJ2-1, with 8 nucleotides matching TRBD2. The CDR3 covers 15 residues. CDR1 is SNHLY and CDR2 is FYNNEI in the germline V gene. J lost 8 bases, V lost 2 bases, and 8 bases had no gene match. The CDR3 DNA reads as TGTGCCAGCAGTGAAATGGGACTAGTTCTCGATGAGCAGTTCTTC. This codes for CASSEMGLVLDEQFF.

The table lists this clone with a few counts. This rearrangement joins TRBV12-3 or TRBV12-4 to TRBJ1-5; 8 nucleotides agree with TRBD1. The CDR3 loop spans 13 amino acids. The junction had 7 bases not matched to a gene; V was cut back by 8 bases and J by 7 bases. CDR3 coding DNA: TGTGCCAGCGAACAGGGGGGAGGCCAGCCCCAGCATTTT. Translation gives CASEQGGGQPQHF.

The chain employs TRBV5-1 and TRBJ1-1; a weak D match, TRBD1 (5 bases). V was trimmed by 0 bases and J by 1 base, leaving 7 bases between them. Germline CDR1 is SGHRS and CDR2 is YFSETQ. This CDR3 contains 14 residues. The CDR3 spells CASSLGRENTEAFF. The CDR3 nucleotides read TGCGCCAGCAGCTTGGGCAGGGAGAACACTGAAGCTTTCTTT.

CDR3: CASSIKGDRGVYEQYF. CDR3 nucleotide sequence: TGTGCCAGTAGTATAAAGGGGGACAGGGGAGTTTACGAGCAGTACTTC. The chain combines TRBV19 with TRBJ2-7; TRBD1 matches at 10 bases. The length of the CDR3 is 16 residues. Germline values: CDR1 LNHDA, CDR2 SQIVND (reference sequence). Trimming at V came to 2 bases and at J to 4 bases, leaving 8 bases not matched to a gene.

This chain joins TRBV21-1 and TRBJ2-5; the tabulated D call, TRBD2, remains unverified against the DNA. TRBV21-1 is labeled a pseudogene. The CDR3 extends over 14 amino acids. CDR3 protein: CASSIDYLQETQYF. CDR3 nucleotides: TGTGCCAGCAGCATTGACTACCTCCAAGAGACCCAGTACTTC.

The V call is TRBV12-3 or TRBV12-4, the J call TRBJ2-7, with D possibly matching TRBD2 (5 bases). The germline V and J ends were trimmed by 6 bases and 3 bases, with 12 bases remaining between them. The CDR3 sequence is 13 residues long. CDR3 sequence reads: CASSLDYGYEQYF. The CDR3 DNA reads as TGTGCCAGCAGCCTAGACTATGGCTACGAGCAGTACTTC.

J is TRBJ1-3 and V is TRBV5-1, with D possibly matching TRBD1 (5 bases). This CDR3 is 17 amino acids long. V was cut by 0 bases and J by 0 bases, with 13 bases left in between. Germline V gene lookup returns CDR1 SGHRS and CDR2 YFSETQ. The CDR3 region is CASSLAGWGVSGNTIYF. In DNA form, the CDR3 reads TGCGCCAGCAGCTTGGCCGGGTGGGGCGTCTCTGGAAACACCATATATTTT.

The V and J genes are TRBV3-1 (or the pseudogene TRBV3-2) and TRBJ1-4, with D possibly matching TRBD1 (5 bases). Trimming cost V 1 base and J 15 bases, with 15 bases left between them. The CDR3 is made up of 13 amino acids. The V gene's germline CDR1 is LGHDT and CDR2 YNNKEL (reference sequence). The CDR3 loop reads CASSQGDAGGLFF. CDR3 nucleotide sequence: TGTGCCAGCAGCCAAGGAGATGCCGGGGGGTTGTTTTTT.

The rearrangement uses TRBV5-1 and TRBJ1-5; D is ambiguous. V was shortened by 4 bases and J by 3 bases, with 14 bases between the two germline ends. CDR1 is SGHRS, CDR2 YFSETQ, per germline. This CDR3 is 15 amino acids long. The CDR3 protein is CASSPRQASNQPQHF. In DNA, the CDR3 is TGCGCCAGCAGCCCTCGGCAGGCTTCCAATCAGCCCCAGCATTTT.

This chain connects TRBV19 to TRBJ1-5, with a tentative D call TRBD1 (5 bases). The V gene's germline CDR1 is LNHDA and CDR2 SQIVND (reference sequence). V lost 5 bases, J lost 4 bases, and 6 bases lay in between. There are 12 residues in the CDR3. The CDR3 here is CASSGTNQPQHF. CDR3 nucleotides: TGTGCCAGTAGTGGGACTAATCAGCCCCAGCATTTT.

This clone has a single count. This sequence joins TRBV5-6 and TRBJ1-5; no definite D call. This CDR3 has 15 residues. Germline CDR1 SGHDT, CDR2 YYEEEE. V lost 3 bases, J lost 2 bases, and 12 bases lay in between. The CDR3 is CASSSDPGRNQPQHF. The DNA for the CDR3 is TGTGCCAGCAGCTCTGACCCGGGTCGCAATCAGCCCCAGCATTTT.

This clone was detected a few times. The chain has TRBV19 and TRBJ1-4, with no clear D. V lost 0 bases, J lost 5 bases, and 10 bases lay in between. Germline values: CDR1 LNHDA, CDR2 SQIVND (reference sequence). The CDR3 covers 15 residues. The CDR3 coding sequence is TGTGCCAGTAGTATAGATTGGGGAGAGAATGAAAAACTGTTTTTT. Amino acids: CASSIDWGENEKLFF.

This clone has a count of ten or more. CDR3 DNA: TGTGCCAGCAGCGCAAAATCCGGGACAGGATACGAGCAGTACTTC. The encoded protein is CASSAKSGTGYEQYF. The rearrangement links TRBV7-2 to TRBJ2-7; 8 positions match TRBD1. The V segment lost 5 bases and the J segment 4 bases; nucleotides outside the gene matches: 10. CDR1 is SGHTA, CDR2 FQGNSA, per germline. This CDR3 is built from 15 residues.

The CDR3 reads CASSGSSYEQYF. For the CDR3, the DNA is TGTGCCAGCAGCGGGAGCTCCTACGAGCAGTACTTC. V gene TRBV9 combines with J gene TRBJ2-7; no definite D call. Trimming shortened V by 3 bases and J by 0 bases, and 4 bases separated the two germline ends. Germline-derived CDR1 and CDR2 are SGDLS and YYNGEE. The CDR3 is made up of 12 amino acids.

This rearrangement joins TRBV4-2 to TRBJ1-4; TRBD1 agrees at 8 bases. V dropped 4 bases and J dropped 1; count of bases not matched to a gene: 2. The germline V gene encodes CDR1 LGHNA and CDR2 YNFKEQ. The length of the CDR3 is 15 residues. The CDR3: CASSPGTGTNEKLFF. The CDR3 nucleotides read TGTGCCAGCAGCCCTGGGACAGGAACTAATGAAAAACTGTTTTTT.